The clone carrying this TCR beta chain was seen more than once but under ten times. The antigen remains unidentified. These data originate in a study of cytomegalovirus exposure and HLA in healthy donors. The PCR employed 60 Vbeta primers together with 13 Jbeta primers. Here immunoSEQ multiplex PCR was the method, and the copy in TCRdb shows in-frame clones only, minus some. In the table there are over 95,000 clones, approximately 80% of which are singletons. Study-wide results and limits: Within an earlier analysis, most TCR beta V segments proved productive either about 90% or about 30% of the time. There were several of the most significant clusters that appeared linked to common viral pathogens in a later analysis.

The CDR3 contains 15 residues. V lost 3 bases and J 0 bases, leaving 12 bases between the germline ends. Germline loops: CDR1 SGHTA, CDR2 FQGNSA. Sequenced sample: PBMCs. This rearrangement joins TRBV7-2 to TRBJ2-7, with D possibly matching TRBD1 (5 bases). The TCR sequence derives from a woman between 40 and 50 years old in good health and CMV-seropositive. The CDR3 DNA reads TGTGCCAGCAGCTTTGACAGCGTGGGCTCCTACGAGCAGTACTTC. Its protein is CASSFDSVGSYEQYF.